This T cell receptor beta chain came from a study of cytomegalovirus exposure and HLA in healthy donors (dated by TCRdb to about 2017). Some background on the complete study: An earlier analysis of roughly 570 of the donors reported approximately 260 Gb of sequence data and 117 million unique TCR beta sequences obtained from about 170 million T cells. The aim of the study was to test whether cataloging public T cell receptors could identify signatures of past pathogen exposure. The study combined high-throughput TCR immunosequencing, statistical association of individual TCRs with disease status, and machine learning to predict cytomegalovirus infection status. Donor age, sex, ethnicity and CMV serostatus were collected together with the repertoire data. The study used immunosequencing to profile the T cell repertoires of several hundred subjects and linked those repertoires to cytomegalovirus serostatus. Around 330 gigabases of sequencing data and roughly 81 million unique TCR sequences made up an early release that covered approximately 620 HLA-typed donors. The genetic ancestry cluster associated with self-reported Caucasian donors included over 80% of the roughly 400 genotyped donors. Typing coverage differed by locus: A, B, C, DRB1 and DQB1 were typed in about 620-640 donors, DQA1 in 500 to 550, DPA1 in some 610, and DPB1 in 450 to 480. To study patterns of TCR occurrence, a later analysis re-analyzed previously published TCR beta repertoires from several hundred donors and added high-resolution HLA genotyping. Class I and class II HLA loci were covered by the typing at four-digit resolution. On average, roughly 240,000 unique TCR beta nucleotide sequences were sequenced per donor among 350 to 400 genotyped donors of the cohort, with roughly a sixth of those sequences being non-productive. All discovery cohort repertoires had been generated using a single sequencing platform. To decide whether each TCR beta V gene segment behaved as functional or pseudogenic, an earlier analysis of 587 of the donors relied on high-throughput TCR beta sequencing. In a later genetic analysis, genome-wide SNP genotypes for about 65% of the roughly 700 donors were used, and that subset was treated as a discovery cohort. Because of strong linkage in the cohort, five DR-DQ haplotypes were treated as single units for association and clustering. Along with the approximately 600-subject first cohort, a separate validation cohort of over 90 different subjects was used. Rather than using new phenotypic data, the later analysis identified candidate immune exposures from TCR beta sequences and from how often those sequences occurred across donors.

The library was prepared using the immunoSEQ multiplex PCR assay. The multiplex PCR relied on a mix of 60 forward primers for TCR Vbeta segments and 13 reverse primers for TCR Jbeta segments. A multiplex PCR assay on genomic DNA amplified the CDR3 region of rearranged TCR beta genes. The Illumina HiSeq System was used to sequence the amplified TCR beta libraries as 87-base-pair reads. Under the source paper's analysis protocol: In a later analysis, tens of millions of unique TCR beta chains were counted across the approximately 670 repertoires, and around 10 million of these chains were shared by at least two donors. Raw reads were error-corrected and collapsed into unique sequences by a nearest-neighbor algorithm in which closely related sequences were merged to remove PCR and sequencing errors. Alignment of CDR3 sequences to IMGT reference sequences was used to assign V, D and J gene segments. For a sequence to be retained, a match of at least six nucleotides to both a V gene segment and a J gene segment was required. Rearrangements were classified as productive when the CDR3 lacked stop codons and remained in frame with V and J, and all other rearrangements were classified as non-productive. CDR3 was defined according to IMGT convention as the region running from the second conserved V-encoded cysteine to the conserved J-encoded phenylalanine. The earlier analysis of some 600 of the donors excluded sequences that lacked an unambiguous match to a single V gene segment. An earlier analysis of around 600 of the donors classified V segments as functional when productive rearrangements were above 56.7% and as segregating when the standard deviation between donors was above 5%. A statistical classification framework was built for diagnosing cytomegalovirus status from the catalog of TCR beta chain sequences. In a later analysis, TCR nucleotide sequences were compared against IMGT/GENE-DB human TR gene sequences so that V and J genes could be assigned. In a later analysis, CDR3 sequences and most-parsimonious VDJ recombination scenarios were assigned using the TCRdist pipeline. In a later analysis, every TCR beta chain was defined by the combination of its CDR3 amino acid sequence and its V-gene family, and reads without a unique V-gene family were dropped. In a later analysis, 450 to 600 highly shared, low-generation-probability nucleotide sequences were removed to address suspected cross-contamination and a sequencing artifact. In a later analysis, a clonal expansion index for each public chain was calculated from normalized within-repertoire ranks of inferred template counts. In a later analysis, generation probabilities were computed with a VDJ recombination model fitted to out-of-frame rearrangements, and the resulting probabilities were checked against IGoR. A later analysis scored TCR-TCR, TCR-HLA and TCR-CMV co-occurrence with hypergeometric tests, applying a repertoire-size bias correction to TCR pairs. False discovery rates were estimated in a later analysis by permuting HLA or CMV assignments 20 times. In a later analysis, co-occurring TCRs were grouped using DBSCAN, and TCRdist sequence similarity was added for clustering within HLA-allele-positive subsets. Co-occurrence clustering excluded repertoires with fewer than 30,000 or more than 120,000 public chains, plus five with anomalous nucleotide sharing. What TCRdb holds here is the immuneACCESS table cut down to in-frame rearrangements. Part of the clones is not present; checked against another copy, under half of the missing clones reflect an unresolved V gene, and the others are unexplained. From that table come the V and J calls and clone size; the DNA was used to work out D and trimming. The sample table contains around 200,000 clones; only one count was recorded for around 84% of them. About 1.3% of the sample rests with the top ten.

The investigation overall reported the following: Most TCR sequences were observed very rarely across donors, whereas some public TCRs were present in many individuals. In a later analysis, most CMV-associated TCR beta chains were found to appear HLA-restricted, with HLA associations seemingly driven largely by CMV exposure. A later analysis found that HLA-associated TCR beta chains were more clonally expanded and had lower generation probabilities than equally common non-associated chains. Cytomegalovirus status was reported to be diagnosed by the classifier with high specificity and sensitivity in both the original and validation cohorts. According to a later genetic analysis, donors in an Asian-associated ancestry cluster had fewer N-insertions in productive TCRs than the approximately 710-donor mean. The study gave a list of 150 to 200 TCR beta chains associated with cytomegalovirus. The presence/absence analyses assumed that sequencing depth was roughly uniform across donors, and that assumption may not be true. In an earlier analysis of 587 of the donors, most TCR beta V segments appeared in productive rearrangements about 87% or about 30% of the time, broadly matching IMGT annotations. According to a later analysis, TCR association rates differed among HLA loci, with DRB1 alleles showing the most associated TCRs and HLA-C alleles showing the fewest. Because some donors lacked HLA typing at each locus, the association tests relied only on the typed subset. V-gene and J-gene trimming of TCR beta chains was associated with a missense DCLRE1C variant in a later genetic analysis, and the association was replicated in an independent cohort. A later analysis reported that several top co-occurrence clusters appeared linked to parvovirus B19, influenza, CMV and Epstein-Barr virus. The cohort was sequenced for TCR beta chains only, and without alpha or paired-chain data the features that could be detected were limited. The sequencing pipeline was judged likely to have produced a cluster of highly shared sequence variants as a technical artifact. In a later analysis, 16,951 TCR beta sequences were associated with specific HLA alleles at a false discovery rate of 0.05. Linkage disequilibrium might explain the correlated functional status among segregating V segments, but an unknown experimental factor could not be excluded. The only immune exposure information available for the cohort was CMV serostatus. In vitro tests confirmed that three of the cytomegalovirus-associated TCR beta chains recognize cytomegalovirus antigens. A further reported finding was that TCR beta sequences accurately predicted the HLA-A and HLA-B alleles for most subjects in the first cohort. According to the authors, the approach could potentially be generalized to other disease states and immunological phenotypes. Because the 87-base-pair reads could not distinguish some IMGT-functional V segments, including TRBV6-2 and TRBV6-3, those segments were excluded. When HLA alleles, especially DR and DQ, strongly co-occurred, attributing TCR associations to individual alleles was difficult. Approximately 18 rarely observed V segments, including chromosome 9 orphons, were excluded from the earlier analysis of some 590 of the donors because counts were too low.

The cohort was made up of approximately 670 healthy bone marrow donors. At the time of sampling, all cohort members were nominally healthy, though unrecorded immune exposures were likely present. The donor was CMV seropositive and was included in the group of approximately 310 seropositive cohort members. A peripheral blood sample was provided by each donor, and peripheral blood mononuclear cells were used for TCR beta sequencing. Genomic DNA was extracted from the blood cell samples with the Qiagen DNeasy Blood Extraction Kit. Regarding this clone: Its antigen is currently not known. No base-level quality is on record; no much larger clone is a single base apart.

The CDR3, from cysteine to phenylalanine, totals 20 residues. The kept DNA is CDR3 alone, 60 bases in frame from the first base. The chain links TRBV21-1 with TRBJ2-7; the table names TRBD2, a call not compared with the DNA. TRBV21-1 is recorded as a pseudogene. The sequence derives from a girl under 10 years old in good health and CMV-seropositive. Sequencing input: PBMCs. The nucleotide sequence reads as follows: TGTGCCAGCAGCAAAGCGGGGGCTCGACTTCCTGGCGGGAGGAAGAACGAGCAGTACTTC. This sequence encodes CASSKAGARLPGGRKNEQYF.